This TCR beta chain derives from a study of T cells in Graves' hyperthyroidism and ophthalmopathy. This clonotype has a count of ten or more. Its antigen is undetermined. Whole-study findings and limits: Blood also carried most thyroid clonotypes expanded above 0.001. It was a median approximately 7.1 months before onset that the model predicted ophthalmopathy.

The CDR3 length is 15 residues. Losses at the gene ends were 6 bases for V and 2 bases for J; bases not matched to a gene: 6. Per germline, CDR1 MNHEY and CDR2 SVGEGT. Amplification yielded TCR beta CDR3 regions, with RNA transcripts as the source. Using the HTBI primer set, a first-round RT-PCR was run on the TCR CDR3. TCRdb re-called the multiplex PCR reads through MiXCR, storing one row per CDR3 protein. The table includes about 46,000 distinct CDR3 sequences, approximately 49% detected once. Sequences were obtained from peripheral blood or thyroid tissue (not recorded which). The V and J genes are TRBV6-2 or TRBV6-3 and TRBJ1-2, with 10 nucleotides matching TRBD1. This TCR was recovered from a woman between 50 and 59 years old with Graves' hyperthyroidism. The CDR3 region is CASRHRDRGNYGYTF. The CDR3 bases are TGTGCCAGCAGGCACCGGGACAGGGGAAACTATGGCTACACCTTC.